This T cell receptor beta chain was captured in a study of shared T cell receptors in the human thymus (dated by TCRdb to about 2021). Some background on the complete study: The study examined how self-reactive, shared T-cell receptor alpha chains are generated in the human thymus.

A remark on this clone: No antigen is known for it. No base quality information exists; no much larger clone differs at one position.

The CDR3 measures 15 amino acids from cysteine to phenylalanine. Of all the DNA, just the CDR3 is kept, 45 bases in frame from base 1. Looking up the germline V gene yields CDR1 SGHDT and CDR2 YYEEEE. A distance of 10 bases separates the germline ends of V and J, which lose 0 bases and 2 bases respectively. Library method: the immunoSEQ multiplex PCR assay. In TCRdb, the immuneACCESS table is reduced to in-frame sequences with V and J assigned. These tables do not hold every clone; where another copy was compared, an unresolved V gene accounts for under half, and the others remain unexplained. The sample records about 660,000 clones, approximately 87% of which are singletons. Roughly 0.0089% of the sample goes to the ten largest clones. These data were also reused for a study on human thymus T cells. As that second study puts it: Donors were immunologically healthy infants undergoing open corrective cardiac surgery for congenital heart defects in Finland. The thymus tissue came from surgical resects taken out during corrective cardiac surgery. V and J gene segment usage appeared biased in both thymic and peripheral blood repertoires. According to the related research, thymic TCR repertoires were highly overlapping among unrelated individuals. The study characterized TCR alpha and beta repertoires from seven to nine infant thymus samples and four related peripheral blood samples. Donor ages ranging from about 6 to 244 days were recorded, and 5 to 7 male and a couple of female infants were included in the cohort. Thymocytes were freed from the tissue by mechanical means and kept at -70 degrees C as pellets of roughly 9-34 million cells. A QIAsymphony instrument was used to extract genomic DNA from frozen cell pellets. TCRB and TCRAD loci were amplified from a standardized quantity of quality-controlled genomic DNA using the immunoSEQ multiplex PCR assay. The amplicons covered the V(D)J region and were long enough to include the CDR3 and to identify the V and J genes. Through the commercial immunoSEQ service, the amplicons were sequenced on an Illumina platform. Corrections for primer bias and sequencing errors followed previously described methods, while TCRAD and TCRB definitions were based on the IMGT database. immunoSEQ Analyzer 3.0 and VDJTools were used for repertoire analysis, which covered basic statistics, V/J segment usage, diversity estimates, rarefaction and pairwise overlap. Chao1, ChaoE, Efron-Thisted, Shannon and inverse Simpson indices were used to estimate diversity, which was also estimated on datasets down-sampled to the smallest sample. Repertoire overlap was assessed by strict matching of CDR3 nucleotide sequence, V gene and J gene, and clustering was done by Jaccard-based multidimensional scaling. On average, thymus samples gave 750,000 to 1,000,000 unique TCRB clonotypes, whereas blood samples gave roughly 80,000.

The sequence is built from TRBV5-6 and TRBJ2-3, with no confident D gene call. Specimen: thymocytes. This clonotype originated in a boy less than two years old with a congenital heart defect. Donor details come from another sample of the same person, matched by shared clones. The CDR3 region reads CASSLDGADTDTQYF. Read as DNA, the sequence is TGTGCCAGCAGCTTGGATGGTGCAGACACAGATACGCAGTATTTT.